Listed below are T cell receptor beta chains from one sample, sequenced in a study of glioma-infiltrating T cells after dendritic cell vaccination. TCRdb keeps only in-frame clones here, not all; method: immunoSEQ multiplex PCR. The sample includes tens of thousands of clones, 80% to 90% of them seen just once. Here the sequenced sample was blood, taken before dendritic cell vaccination. The receptors originated from a human donor with glioblastoma. The CDR3 runs from the conserved cysteine through the conserved F or W. The order of the fields is clone size, V gene, D gene, J gene, CDR3 DNA, CDR3 protein. A D gene is named only where the DNA matches it firmly. Size is stated for part of the rows, as once, few or many counts, or as a class when the clone is expanded.

.,TRBV7-9,TRBD1,TRBJ2-7,TGTGCCAGCAGCACTGGACAGGGCGGATCCTACGAGCAGTACTTC,CASSTGQGGSYEQYF
once,TRBV5-1,TRBD1,TRBJ1-1,TGCGCCAGCGGAACAGGGGTTGGGACTGAAGCTTTCTTT,CASGTGVGTEAFF
.,TRBV7-2,.,TRBJ2-2,TGTGCCAGCAGCTTAGGGGGAGGGAACACCGGGGAGCTGTTTTTT,CASSLGGGNTGELFF
.,TRBV2,TRBD1,TRBJ1-4,TGTGCCAGCAGTTGGGCAGGGGGCGGTGAAAAACTGTTTTTT,CASSWAGGGEKLFF
.,TRBV30,.,TRBJ1-5,TGTGCCTCCGCCGGACGGGGAAATCAGCCCCAGCATTTT,CASAGRGNQPQHF
.,TRBV9,.,TRBJ2-7,TGTGCCAGCAGCGTACGGAGCGGGCCTTCCTACGAGCAGTACTTC,CASSVRSGPSYEQYF
.,TRBV2,.,TRBJ1-1,TGTGCCAGCAGCCTCCAGGGGACCATGAACACTGAAGCTTTCTTT,CASSLQGTMNTEAFF
few,TRBV18,.,TRBJ2-2,TGTGCCACCCAAGGGGAAGGCGCCGGGGAGCTGTTTTTT,CATQGEGAGELFF
.,TRBV2,TRBD1,TRBJ2-1,TGTGCCAGCAGTGAGACTGGCGGGACAGGGTATGAGCAGTTCTTC,CASSETGGTGYEQFF
.,TRBV5-1,.,TRBJ2-7,TGCGCCAGCAGCTTGGGGGCCGAGTCCTACGAGCAGTACTTC,CASSLGAESYEQYF
.,TRBV29-1,TRBD2,TRBJ2-5,TGCAGCGGGGGAGGGATCCAAGAGACCCAGTACTTC,CSGGGIQETQYF
.,TRBV6-1,.,TRBJ2-7,TGTGCCAGCAGTGCCACGAGCTCCTACGAGCAGTACTTC,CASSATSSYEQYF
.,TRBV30,.,TRBJ1-4,TGTGCCTGGAGAGGGTCAGCAGGGGAAAAACTGTTTTTT,CAWRGSAGEKLFF
.,TRBV5-6,.,TRBJ1-2,TGTGCCAGCAGCCCGTCGCTCACAGACTATGGCTACACCTTC,CASSPSLTDYGYTF
.,TRBV28,.,TRBJ1-2,TGTGCCAGCAGTTTAACAGGGAGAGCTAACTATGGCTACACCTTC,CASSLTGRANYGYTF